The 10 T cell receptor beta chains given below trace back to one sample, sequenced in a study of blood T cell repertoires in COVID-19. Libraries were prepared by immunoSEQ multiplex PCR; TCRdb keeps only in-frame clonotypes and omits some of them. The top ten hold under 5% of the sample, which has more than 200,000 clones, around 88% seen once. Sequencing input: PBMCs or T cells enriched from blood (not recorded which). These receptors all come from a woman aged 25 to 39 who had recovered from COVID-19.

This rearrangement joins TRBV9 to TRBJ1-1, with D perhaps matching TRBD1 (5 bases). The V gene's germline CDR1 is SGDLS and CDR2 YYNGEE. V lost 0 bases, J lost 14 bases, and 17 bases lay in between. The length of the CDR3 is 13 residues. This CDR3 is CASSVEGGRVRFF. In nucleotides, the CDR3 is TGTGCCAGCAGCGTAGAGGGCGGCAGGGTCAGGTTCTTT.

The chain is built from TRBV19 and TRBJ1-2, with 7 bases identical to TRBD1. The V gene end was trimmed by 5 bases and the J gene end by 6 bases; junction bases not matched to a gene: 12. Germline assignment: CDR1 LNHDA and CDR2 SQIVND (reference sequence). The CDR3 runs 15 residues. CDR3 amino acids: CASSGGTAREDGYTF. The CDR3 DNA is TGTGCCAGTAGTGGAGGGACAGCTCGTGAGGATGGCTACACCTTC.

There are a few counts of this clone. The chain has TRBV19 and TRBJ2-1, with TRBD2 matching over 11 bases. The V and J ends lost 4 bases and 5 bases, in that order; junction bases with no gene match: 4. This CDR3 is built from 15 residues. The germline gives CDR1 LNHDA, CDR2 SQIVND (reference sequence). The CDR3 protein is CASSKGLAANNEQFF. CDR3 in DNA: TGTGCCAGTAGTAAGGGACTAGCGGCCAACAATGAGCAGTTCTTC.

This clone was picked up one time. This chain uses TRBV6-1 with TRBJ1-3, with D perhaps matching TRBD1 (5 bases). The CDR3 loop spans 14 amino acids. From germline, CDR1 is MNHNS and CDR2 SASEGT. Trimming stripped 3 bases from V and 1 base from J, with 7 bases between. The CDR3 bases are TGTGCCAGCAGTGAGCGGGGGTCTGGAAACACCATATATTTT. Translated, it gives CASSERGSGNTIYF.

The V gene is TRBV5-1, the J gene TRBJ2-3, with 8 bases fitting TRBD2. The CDR3 has 14 residues. After removal of 4 bases from V and 6 bases from J, the junction contained 7 bases not matched to a gene. Germline V gene sequence: CDR1 SGHRS, CDR2 YFSETQ. For the CDR3, the DNA is TGCGCCAGCAGCCCAGCGGGAGCAACGGATACGCAGTATTTT. Protein: CASSPAGATDTQYF. Combining the CDR3 with reference TRBV5-1 and TRBJ2-3 gives the whole variable domain KAGVTQTPRYLIKTRGQQVTLSCSPISGHRSVSWYQQTPGQGLQFLFEYFSETQRNKGNFPGRFSGRQFSNSRSEMNVSTLELGDSALYLCASSPAGATDTQYFGPGTRLTVL.

This chain joins TRBV28 and TRBJ1-1; 8 bases fit TRBD1. Germline CDR1 and CDR2: MDHEN and SYDVKM. Trimming cost V 5 bases and J 3 bases; bases outside gene matches: 11. This CDR3 spans 16 amino acids. The CDR3 here is CASSLQIQGAYTEAFF. The DNA for the CDR3 is TGTGCCAGCAGTCTTCAAATCCAGGGGGCATACACTGAAGCTTTCTTT. The full variable domain, its missing parts supplied by reference TRBV28 and TRBJ1-1, is DVKVTQSSRYLVKRTGEKVFLECVQDMDHENMFWYRQDPGLGLRLIYFSYDVKMKEKGDIPEGYSVSREKKERFSLILESASTNQTSMYLCASSLQIQGAYTEAFFGQGTRLTVV.

The V gene is TRBV30, the J gene TRBJ1-3, with D possibly being TRBD1 (5 bases). Germline CDR1 is GTSNPN and CDR2 is SVGIG (reference sequence). The CDR3 spans 16 residues. V lost 2 bases to trimming and J lost 0 bases, with 14 bases between them. CDR3 sequence reads: CAWSSRTSGSGNTIYF. CDR3 in DNA: TGTGCCTGGAGTTCCCGGACATCCGGCTCTGGAAACACCATATATTTT. The full variable domain, with the rest looked up from reference TRBV30 and TRBJ1-3, is SQTIHQWPATLVQPVGSPLSLECTVEGTSNPNLYWYRQAAGRGLQLLFYSVGIGQISSEVPQNLSASRPQDRQFILSSKKLLLSDSGFYLCAWSSRTSGSGNTIYFGEGSWLTVV.

The chain uses TRBV7-2 and TRBJ2-5; D is undetermined. Germline assignment: CDR1 SGHTA and CDR2 FQGNSA. The CDR3 totals 13 residues. The V and J ends lost 2 bases and 1 base respectively, with 5 bases between them. The CDR3 region is CASSLRSQETQYF. CDR3 DNA: TGTGCCAGCAGCTTAAGGAGCCAAGAGACCCAGTACTTC. The full variable domain, its missing parts supplied by reference TRBV7-2 and TRBJ2-5, is GAGVSQSPSNKVTEKGKDVELRCDPISGHTALYWYRQSLGQGLEFLIYFQGNSAPDKSGLPSDRFSAERTGGSVSTLTIQRTQQEDSAVYLCASSLRSQETQYFGPGTRLLVL.

The chain uses TRBV4-1 and TRBJ2-6, with 7 bases aligning to TRBD1. V shed 4 bases, J shed 4 bases, and the junction held 13 bases outside the gene matches. There are 18 residues in the CDR3. Germline V gene sequence: CDR1 MGHRA, CDR2 YSYEKL. The CDR3 region has the DNA TGCGCCAGCAGCCGCACCCTGGACAGGCCATCCGGGGCCAACGTCCTGACTTTC. Protein sequence: CASSRTLDRPSGANVLTF.

The chain carries TRBV3-1 (or the pseudogene TRBV3-2) and TRBJ2-7, with 14 bases that match TRBD2. CDR3 length: 17 amino acids. With V trimmed by 2 bases and J by 1 base, 4 bases remained unmatched. CDR1 LGHDT and CDR2 YNNKEL come from the germline V gene (reference sequence). As DNA, the CDR3 is TGTGCCAGCAGCCAACCGGGACTAGCGGGAGTATCCTACGAGCAGTACTTC. Its translation is CASSQPGLAGVSYEQYF.